This entry lists 23 T cell receptor beta chains sequenced from one sample in a study of blood T cell repertoires in COVID-19. This table comes from immunoSEQ multiplex PCR, and its TCRdb copy is limited to in-frame clones, with some not included. The sample includes about 190,000 clones, roughly four fifths of them seen just once. The sample consisted of peripheral blood. These receptors all stem from a woman in her seventies with active or convalescent COVID-19.

This clone has more than one count but fewer than ten. The chain recombines TRBV6-1 with TRBJ1-2; 8 bases fit TRBD1. The trim removed 2 bases at V and 6 bases at J, leaving 5 bases unmatched. CDR1 is MNHNS and CDR2 is SASEGT in the germline V gene. The CDR3 totals 14 residues. The CDR3 sequence: CASSEYDRGHGYTF. As DNA, the CDR3 is TGTGCCAGCAGTGAATACGACAGGGGTCATGGCTACACCTTC.

This clone was detected only a few times. The chain recombines TRBV7-8 with TRBJ2-7, with 8 positions matching TRBD2. The CDR3 is made up of 16 amino acids. V trimming: 0 bases; J trimming: 1 base; junction bases outside the gene matches: 5. Germline lookup yields CDR1 SGHVS and CDR2 FQNEAQ. CDR3 nucleotide sequence: TGTGCCAGCAGCTTAGCGCGGGAGGTTGGGTCCTACGAGCAGTACTTC. As protein: CASSLAREVGSYEQYF.

This clone came up once. The gene calls are TRBV6-5 and TRBJ2-3; D might be TRBD2 (7 bases). The CDR3 runs 15 residues. Trimming took off 7 bases at V and 3 bases at J, with 17 bases between the two ends. Per germline, CDR1 MNHEY and CDR2 SVGAGI. DNA for the CDR3: TGTGCCAGCACCCGTGGGGGGGCACGGACAGATACGCAGTATTTT. It specifies CASTRGGARTDTQYF.

The chain combines TRBV15 with TRBJ1-2, with 7 bases aligning to TRBD1. V dropped 1 base and J dropped 6; count of bases not matched to a gene: 2. Germline V gene sequence: CDR1 LNHNV, CDR2 YYDKDF (reference sequence). CDR3 length equals 13 residues. CDR3 bases: TGTGCCACCAGCAGAGGACAGGGCCATGGCTACACCTTC. Protein: CATSRGQGHGYTF.

This sequence joins TRBV3-1 (or the pseudogene TRBV3-2) and TRBJ2-3, with no clear D. V was clipped by 3 bases and J by 9 bases, with 16 bases between them. Germline values: CDR1 LGHDT, CDR2 YNNKEL (reference sequence). This CDR3 spans 14 amino acids. DNA for the CDR3: TGTGCCAGCAGCCACCACACTAAGTTGTTGACGCAGTATTTT. Protein product: CASSHHTKLLTQYF.

The gene calls are TRBV9 and TRBJ2-7, with 7 bases fitting TRBD2. Germline V gene data show CDR1 as SGDLS and CDR2 as YYNGEE. This CDR3 is built from 12 residues. Trimming cost V 7 bases and J 5 bases; bases outside gene matches: 6. The CDR3 DNA reads TGTGCCAGCGCGTCCGCGGGAGACGAGCAGTACTTC. Translated: CASASAGDEQYF.

The chain combines TRBV4-2 with TRBJ2-1; D may be TRBD1 (6 bases). The germline CDR1 and CDR2 sequences are LGHNA and YNFKEQ. CDR3 size: 13 residues. The V end was cut by 4 bases, the J end by 13 bases, with 17 bases between. The CDR3 DNA reads as TGTGCCAGCAGCCCGAGGGGGTCGCAAGGCCAGTTCTTC. Translation gives CASSPRGSQGQFF.

The chain links TRBV19 to TRBJ2-2; 7 nucleotides line up with TRBD2. The CDR3 sequence is 15 residues long. Germline lookup yields CDR1 LNHDA and CDR2 SQIVND (reference sequence). With V trimmed by 1 base and J by 1 base, 0 bases remained unmatched. The CDR3 is CASSIGGRNTGELFF. The CDR3 region has the DNA TGTGCCAGTAGTATAGGCGGGAGGAACACCGGGGAGCTGTTTTTT.

The CDR3, as DNA: TGTGCCAGCACCCTCTCGACAGGAGGTGGTTCACCCCTCCACTTT. Translated: CASTLSTGGGSPLHF. The gene calls are TRBV2 and TRBJ1-6, with D perhaps TRBD1 (6 bases). CDR3 size: 15 residues. The V gene's germline CDR1 is SNHLY and CDR2 FYNNEI. V lost 7 bases, J lost 9 bases, and 19 bases lay in between.

The chain has TRBV6-1 and TRBJ2-6, with D unresolved. V lost 2 bases, J lost 0 bases, and 5 bases lay in between. Looked up from germline, CDR1 is MNHNS and CDR2 is SASEGT. CDR3 length: 15 amino acids. CDR3 sequence (DNA): TGTGCCAGCAGTGAAACGGGCTCTGGGGCCAACGTCCTGACTTTC. Translating gives CASSETGSGANVLTF.

V and J are TRBV19 and TRBJ1-2; TRBD1 matches at 7 bases. The germline V gene has CDR1 LNHDA and CDR2 SQIVND (reference sequence). V lost 8 bases and J lost 7; bases outside the gene matches: 7. This CDR3 region has 12 residues. This CDR3 reads CASQTGKAGYTF. The CDR3 coding sequence is TGTGCCAGTCAGACAGGGAAGGCTGGCTACACCTTC.

The chain has TRBV28 and TRBJ1-1; TRBD1 agrees at 7 bases. Germline assignment: CDR1 MDHEN and CDR2 SYDVKM. The CDR3 loop spans 14 amino acids. V lost 3 bases, J lost 4 bases, and 5 bases stayed unmatched. CDR3 residues: CASSFRQGFTEAFF. Here the CDR3 DNA reads TGTGCCAGCAGTTTTCGACAGGGTTTCACTGAAGCTTTCTTT.

The chain uses TRBV1 and TRBJ2-1; the D call TRBD2 from the table was never checked on the DNA. TRBV1 is termed a pseudogene. This CDR3 spans 19 amino acids. CDR3 amino acids: CTSSQPGLAGGRAYNEQFF. CDR3 sequence (DNA): TGCACCAGCAGCCAGCCGGGACTAGCGGGAGGAAGGGCCTACAATGAGCAGTTCTTC.

This clone was counted a single time. This chain links TRBV19 with TRBJ2-5, with TRBD1 matching over 7 bases. The CDR3 consists of 16 residues. Germline CDR1 and CDR2: LNHDA and SQIVND (reference sequence). V lost 6 bases to trimming and J lost 5 bases; unmatched junction nucleotides: 15. CDR3 sequence: CASSRRTGRTGETQYF. The CDR3 DNA follows: TGTGCCAGTAGCAGAAGGACAGGCCGTACGGGGGAGACCCAGTACTTC. Combining the CDR3 with reference TRBV19 and TRBJ2-5 gives the whole variable domain DGGITQSPKYLFRKEGQNVTLSCEQNLNHDAMYWYRQDPGQGLRLIYYSQIVNDFQKGDIAEGYSVSREKKESFPLTVTSAQKNPTAFYLCASSRRTGRTGETQYFGPGTRLLVL.

The chain carries TRBV30 and TRBJ2-7, with D possibly TRBD1 on 5 matching bases. Germline V gene sequence: CDR1 GTSNPN, CDR2 SVGIG (reference sequence). This CDR3 spans 11 amino acids. Trimming pared 3 bases from V and 6 bases from J, leaving 9 bases between. The CDR3 protein is CAWSVGREQYF. CDR3 DNA: TGTGCCTGGAGCGTGGGGCGCGAGCAGTACTTC.

This rearrangement joins TRBV7-9 to TRBJ1-2, with 8 nucleotides matching TRBD1. Germline assignment: CDR1 SEHNR and CDR2 FQNEAQ (reference sequence). Trimming at V came to 2 bases and at J to 4 bases, leaving 6 bases not matched to a gene. The CDR3 runs 15 residues. The CDR3 DNA reads as TGTGCCAGCAGCTTAATGGGACAGGAGCTCTATGGCTACACCTTC. Amino acid sequence: CASSLMGQELYGYTF. The complete variable domain, with remaining parts taken from reference TRBV7-9 and TRBJ1-2, reads DTGVSQNPRHKITKRGQNVTFRCDPISEHNRLYWYRQTLGQGPEFLTYFQNEAQLEKSRLLSDRFSAERPKGSFSTLEIQRTEQGDSAMYLCASSLMGQELYGYTFGSGTRLTVV.

The chain carries TRBV3-1 (or the pseudogene TRBV3-2) and TRBJ1-2; 7 bases line up with TRBD1. Germline-derived CDR1 and CDR2 are LGHDT and YNNKEL (reference sequence). V trimming: 0 bases; J trimming: 0 bases; junction bases outside the gene matches: 7. The length of the CDR3 is 17 residues. The CDR3 is CASSQDATGSSNYGYTF. The CDR3 coding sequence is TGTGCCAGCAGCCAAGACGCGACAGGGTCCTCTAACTATGGCTACACCTTC.

The chain recombines TRBV18 with TRBJ2-7, with 7 nucleotides matching TRBD1. CDR3 length: 12 amino acids. V shed 3 bases and J 5 bases; nucleotides not matched to a gene: 1. Per germline, CDR1 KGHSH and CDR2 LQKENI. CDR3 residues: CASSPTGDEQYF. CDR3 nucleotides: TGTGCCAGCTCACCTACAGGGGACGAGCAGTACTTC. The full variable domain, with the rest looked up from reference TRBV18 and TRBJ2-7, is NAGVMQNPRHLVRRRGQEARLRCSPMKGHSHVYWYRQLPEEGLKFMVYLQKENIIDESGMPKERFSAEFPKEGPSILRIQQVVRGDSAAYFCASSPTGDEQYFGPGTRLTVT.

This clone was seen ten or more times. V gene TRBV10-2 combines with J gene TRBJ1-1; 9 bases fit TRBD1. The junction had 8 bases not matched to a gene; V was cut back by 3 bases and J by 6 bases. This CDR3 has 15 residues. CDR1 is WSHSY, CDR2 SAAADI, per germline. CDR3 sequence (DNA): TGCGCCAGCAGTGAACGGACAGGGGTTTATGCTGAAGCTTTCTTT. Translating it yields CASSERTGVYAEAFF.

This rearrangement joins TRBV19 to TRBJ2-1; TRBD2 agrees at 7 bases. The trim removed 7 bases at V and 7 bases at J, leaving 13 bases unmatched. Germline loops: CDR1 LNHDA, CDR2 SQIVND (reference sequence). The CDR3 has 15 residues. The CDR3 nucleotides read TGTGCCAGTACCCTCGGTGCTAGCGGTCTGAATGAGCAGTTCTTC. It codes for CASTLGASGLNEQFF.

The chain uses TRBV28 and TRBJ2-3, with D possibly TRBD1 on 5 matching bases. The length of the CDR3 is 14 residues. V dropped 2 bases and J dropped 3 bases, with 9 bases sitting between them. The germline CDR1 and CDR2 sequences are MDHEN and SYDVKM. CDR3 in DNA: TGTGCCAGCAGTTTACAGGGTTTGACAGATACGCAGTATTTT. Translated, it gives CASSLQGLTDTQYF.

The rearrangement joins TRBV27 to TRBJ1-2, with 9 bases identical to TRBD1. Unmatched junction bases numbered 17, after V lost 6 bases and J lost 3 bases. Germline CDR1 is MNHEY and CDR2 is SMNVEV (reference sequence). The CDR3 has 18 amino acids. CDR3 in amino acids: CASSSLGRQGVIDYGYTF. For the CDR3, the DNA is TGTGCCAGCAGCTCCCTGGGGAGACAGGGGGTTATCGACTATGGCTACACCTTC.

The CDR3 protein is CATVGQIRQPQHF. The CDR3 DNA reads TGTGCCACCGTCGGACAGATTCGTCAGCCCCAGCATTTT. The chain has TRBV28 and TRBJ1-5, with a tentative D call TRBD1 (6 bases). The CDR3 runs 13 residues. V dropped 10 bases and J dropped 6 bases, with 16 bases sitting between them. Germline V CDR1 and CDR2: MDHEN, SYDVKM.